This T cell receptor beta chain was sequenced during a study of human thymus T cells. Overall study results and limits: Apparent bias marked the V and J gene usage of thymic and blood repertoires.

Using immunoSEQ multiplex PCR, the repertoire was profiled, and TCRdb retains in-frame clones only, with some absent. The repertoire includes about 46,000 clones, approximately 95% of them detected once, and roughly 0.16% sits in the top ten. Germline values: CDR1 SGHTA, CDR2 FQGNSA. V was pared by 1 base and J by 7 bases, with 9 bases of the junction left unmatched. The CDR3 is 17 amino acids. As to this clone: Its target is not known.

Donor material was obtained from healthy Finnish infants undergoing corrective surgery for congenital heart defects. A roughly 0.45-1 mL peripheral blood aliquot was taken intraoperatively from four of eight donors. This chain uses TRBV7-2 with TRBJ1-4; TRBD1 agrees at 10 bases. Sequences were obtained from blood. The clonotype originates from a girl less than two years old with a congenital heart defect but otherwise immunologically healthy. DNA of the CDR3: TGTGCCAGCAGCTTAGTGACAGGGGGCGCACCTACTGAAAAACTGTTTTTT. Translation gives CASSLVTGGAPTEKLFF.